This T cell receptor (beta chain) was captured by sequencing in a study of beta chain features in type 1 diabetes (dated by TCRdb to 2016 to 2018). Some background on the complete study: Mean age, gender distribution, total cell number and subset yield did not differ between patients and healthy donors. A total of roughly 110 million sorted cells were examined across all samples, and the number of cells per subset was strongly correlated with RNA yield. In the study, TCRB repertoires of sorted circulating CD4+ T cell subsets from recently diagnosed type 1 diabetes patients were compared with those of matched healthy donors. Regulatory and stem cell-like memory subsets were isolated from only 8 patients and about eight healthy donors, whereas naive and central memory subsets came from all 28 donors. The research as a whole found: Fewer insertions and more nucleotide deletions at VDJ recombination sites were observed in patients with type 1 diabetes, implying thymic rearrangement abnormalities. Shorter templates might be favored by PCR, yet because patient and control samples were amplified and corrected together, any such skew would affect both groups equally. Sequencing cDNA rather than genomic DNA could over-represent highly expressing activated cells, although activation and CD3 levels did not differ between groups. Type 1 diabetes patients showed a moderate but significant shortening of TCRB CDR3 length in all four CD4+ subsets. Because small numbers of individuals were included in the HLA sub-analyses, any influence of HLA type on TCRB rearrangement was left unresolved. Naive, central memory and regulatory TCRB repertoires appeared more similar among patients than among healthy donors.

From the cysteine through the phenylalanine, the CDR3 covers 14 amino acids. Only the CDR3 DNA is retained, 42 bases long and in frame from the first base. Cut back by 0 bases and 1 base, the V and J ends lie 7 bases apart. Per the germline V gene, SGDLS is the CDR1 and YYNGEE is the CDR2. In regard to this clone: Its antigen target is currently unknown. Qualities for individual bases were not recorded, and no much larger clone is one base off.

From each donor, a single peripheral blood sample of about 116 mL on average was drawn into heparinised tubes. Naive, central memory, regulatory and stem cell-like memory CD4+ T cells were sorted on a BD FACSAria II using a panel including CD45RO, CCR7, CD25, CD127, CD95 and CD27. Purity was above 95% for every sorted population. Right away, PBMCs were isolated by Lymphoprep density gradient centrifugation and were stained directly, with no culture step. So that batch effects would be minimized, each experiment stained and sorted samples in pairs, pairing one healthy donor with one patient. All of the isolated RNA was reverse transcribed with the High Capacity cDNA Reverse Transcription Kit, so expressed TCRB transcripts were sequenced. Deep immunoSEQ sequencing was applied to naive, central memory and regulatory T cell samples, giving an average of roughly 3.5 million total reads per sample. After sorted cells were lysed in RLT buffer, RNA was extracted with DNase-treated RNeasy Micro or Mini kits, with the choice depending on cell number. To prevent cross-contamination, every cell subset was processed on its own, while patient and healthy donor samples were processed together. Using the immunoSEQ multiplex PCR, TCRB sequences were amplified from cDNA into 87-bp fragments spanning the CDR3 region. Amplicons were sequenced on the Illumina HiSeq platform. In the paper's pipeline: Synthetic template baselines were used to correct PCR bias computationally, reads within Hamming distance 2 were collapsed together, and singletons that could not be merged were discarded. By aligning reads against IMGT, V, D and J genes, CDR3 length, and insertions or deletions at six rearrangement sites were assigned. Within each subset, clonotype counts were normalized to sorted cell number, after which true diversity and Gini coefficients were computed with the tcR R package. The overlap coefficient, calculated on TCRB nucleotide sequences, was used to measure repertoire sharing. Out-of-frame TCRB sequences from naive cells were analyzed to stand in for the pre-selection repertoire. As stored in TCRdb, this immuneACCESS dataset retains in-frame rearrangements with V and J assigned. A fraction of the clones does not appear; measured against another copy, unresolved V genes explain less than half of the discrepancy, and the remainder lacks a known reason. V, J and clone size are taken as reported in that table, and D and trimming were inferred from the DNA itself. The sample table holds approximately 600,000 clones, of which 12% were seen once. About 0.11% of the sample belongs to the ten largest clones.

This sequence uses TRBV9 and TRBJ1-1, with no reliable assignment of the D segment. The clonotype originates from a man aged 25-45 years with type 1 diabetes. The specimen sequenced was naive CD4+ T cells from blood. Taken with the paper, the label for cell subset or site translates to: true naive CD4+ T cells. This receptor carries the CDR3 CASSVEGRNTEAFF. At the DNA level, the sequence is TGTGCCAGCAGCGTAGAGGGCAGGAACACTGAAGCTTTCTTT.